This TCR beta chain is from a study of Ad26.COV2.S vaccination and SARS-CoV-2 variants. V was clipped by 0 bases and J by 3 bases, with 15 bases between them. Germline loops: CDR1 PRHDT, CDR2 FYEKMQ (reference sequence). CDR3 size: 16 residues. This clone was counted once. Antigen specificity is unknown. Study findings and constraints: Placebo and vaccine recipients had non-spike TCR breadth that was similar. After vaccination, substantial breadth of spike-specific CD8+ and CD4+ responses was reported.

Data came from immunoSEQ multiplex PCR; TCRdb stores just in-frame clones and leaves some out. The sample records about 400,000 clones, about 92% being singletons. Treatment: around 19 received Ad26.COV2.S at low or high dose, single or two shots; 5 received placebo; per-sample allocation not given. Sampling occurred on day 63 after the first vaccine or placebo injection. Built on an Ad26 vector, the vaccine expressed Wuhan-strain SARS-CoV-2 spike. The sequenced sample was peripheral blood, obtained in a trial of Ad26.COV2.S vaccine versus placebo. This TCR was recovered from a person between 18 and 65 years old who received the Ad26.COV2.S COVID-19 vaccine or a placebo. The rearrangement uses TRBV13 and TRBJ2-7, with D possibly matching TRBD2 (8 bases). The CDR3 region has the DNA TGTGCCAGCAGCTTAGGCGGGGGGGACAGCATCTACGAGCAGTACTTC. Translation gives CASSLGGGDSIYEQYF. Full variable domain (missing parts from reference TRBV13 and TRBJ2-7): AAGVIQSPRHLIKEKRETATLKCYPIPRHDTVYWYQQGPGQDPQFLISFYEKMQSDKGSIPDRFSAQQFSDYHSELNMSSLELGDSALYFCASSLGGGDSIYEQYFGPGTRLTVT.